This TCR beta chain was sequenced in a study of spatial heterogeneity in lung cancer. Judged by abundance, this clonotype is medium-sized (0.01 to 0.1%). Time point of the sample: sample taken at primary tumor resection. Tumor, nontumor lung or frozen PBMC supplied whole RNA, sequenced without sorting. Each TCR cDNA molecule bore a unique molecular identifier. TCRdb re-derived calls from the 5' RACE reads in MiXCR, one entry per CDR3 protein. The sample comprises approximately 4,800 distinct CDR3 sequences, 25% to 30% of which are singletons, and around 39% rests with the top ten. The specimen comprised PBMCs, sampled at surgery. The receptor's source is a male donor with early-stage non-small cell lung cancer.

The CDR3 nucleotides are TGTGCCAGCAGCCCCGGGGGGAACTCCTATGGCTACACCTTC. This codes for CASSPGGNSYGYTF. The chain uses TRBV7-9 and TRBJ1-2; possible D gene TRBD1, 5 bases. V shed 5 bases and J shed 4 bases, with 14 bases lying between them. Germline CDR1 and CDR2: SEHNR and FQNEAQ (reference sequence). The CDR3 is 14 residues long.